The rows below give T cell receptor beta chains drawn from one sample of a study of blood T cells in healthy people across ages. TCRdb re-called the 5' RACE reads with MiXCR, one entry per CDR3 protein. The repertoire holds about 600,000 distinct CDR3 sequences, roughly 48% seen once, with around 24% in the top ten. Sequenced: blood. These receptors originate from a man older than 75 in good health. Both conserved end residues are part of each CDR3. The D gene is left open where the match is weak. Size values are once, few and many counts, or a class for expanded clones, and some rows have none.

CDR3nt: TGTGCCAGCAGCTTAGCCCCCCTAGCGGGAGGAAATGAGCAGTTCTTC; CDR3aa: CASSLAPLAGGNEQFF; abundance: NA; v_gene: TRBV7-2; d_gene: TRBD2; j_gene: TRBJ2-1
CDR3nt: TGTGCCAGCAGCCTTGACAGGGTGGATACGCAGTATTTT; CDR3aa: CASSLDRVDTQYF; abundance: many; v_gene: TRBV6-5; d_gene: TRBD1; j_gene: TRBJ2-3
CDR3nt: TGTGCTAGTTTAGGCACTGAAGCTTTCTTT; CDR3aa: CASLGTEAFF; abundance: NA; v_gene: TRBV12-5; d_gene: NA; j_gene: TRBJ1-1
CDR3nt: TGCGCCAGCAGCTTGAGGATCAGGGGTGGAGATACGCAGTATTTT; CDR3aa: CASSLRIRGGDTQYF; abundance: NA; v_gene: TRBV5-1; d_gene: NA; j_gene: TRBJ2-3
CDR3nt: TGTGCCACCCAAGGGGGCTCCTACAATGAGCAGTTCTTC; CDR3aa: CATQGGSYNEQFF; abundance: NA; v_gene: TRBV12-3/TRBV12-4; d_gene: NA; j_gene: TRBJ2-1
CDR3nt: TGTGCCAGCAGGGCAGATTATATCACAGATACGCAGTATTTT; CDR3aa: CASRADYITDTQYF; abundance: NA; v_gene: TRBV7-2; d_gene: NA; j_gene: TRBJ2-3
CDR3nt: TGTGCCAGCAGCTTGGCATCCAACACTGAAGCTTTCTTT; CDR3aa: CASSLASNTEAFF; abundance: NA; v_gene: TRBV5-5; d_gene: NA; j_gene: TRBJ1-1
CDR3nt: TGCAGTGCTTTTAACCGGGACGGGTTCTACGAGCAGTACTTC; CDR3aa: CSAFNRDGFYEQYF; abundance: once; v_gene: TRBV20-1; d_gene: NA; j_gene: TRBJ2-7
CDR3nt: TGTGCCAGCAGTACACGGGGAGGGGCCTACGAGCAGTACTTC; CDR3aa: CASSTRGGAYEQYF; abundance: NA; v_gene: TRBV6-1; d_gene: TRBD2; j_gene: TRBJ2-7
CDR3nt: TGCGCCAGCACCCCGGGGGACAGGCTTGAGCAGTTCTTC; CDR3aa: CASTPGDRLEQFF; abundance: NA; v_gene: TRBV5-1; d_gene: TRBD1; j_gene: TRBJ2-1
CDR3nt: TGTGCCAGCAGTTACGGAACGGGTGTCTCCTACGAGCAGTACTTC; CDR3aa: CASSYGTGVSYEQYF; abundance: NA; v_gene: TRBV6-6; d_gene: NA; j_gene: TRBJ2-7
CDR3nt: TGTGCCAGCACCAAGTCGTACCCTAGCGCGGGAGGGATCCACGAGCAGTACTTC; CDR3aa: CASTKSYPSAGGIHEQYF; abundance: NA; v_gene: TRBV7-2; d_gene: TRBD2; j_gene: TRBJ2-7
CDR3nt: TGCAGTGCTAGAGATCCCAGGGGGGGCCGGGAGACCCAGTACTTC; CDR3aa: CSARDPRGGRETQYF; abundance: NA; v_gene: TRBV20-1; d_gene: NA; j_gene: TRBJ2-5
CDR3nt: TGCAGTGCGAGGCCCGCCGGCTTCCGCAATGAGCAGTTCTTC; CDR3aa: CSARPAGFRNEQFF; abundance: few; v_gene: TRBV20-1; d_gene: NA; j_gene: TRBJ2-1
CDR3nt: TGTGCCAGCAACAGAAGACAGGGAGGTGCCTACGAGCAGTACTTC; CDR3aa: CASNRRQGGAYEQYF; abundance: NA; v_gene: TRBV2; d_gene: NA; j_gene: TRBJ2-7
CDR3nt: TGTGCCAGCAGTTACTCGCCAGGTCAGCCCCAGCATTTT; CDR3aa: CASSYSPGQPQHF; abundance: NA; v_gene: TRBV6-5; d_gene: NA; j_gene: TRBJ1-5
CDR3nt: TGTGCCAGCAGTTACCCGAACCGGGGGACGAACACTGAAGCTTTCTTT; CDR3aa: CASSYPNRGTNTEAFF; abundance: NA; v_gene: TRBV6-2/TRBV6-3; d_gene: NA; j_gene: TRBJ1-1
CDR3nt: TGTGCCAGCAGCCTCGGGACAGGGGGCTTCCACGAGCAGTACTTC; CDR3aa: CASSLGTGGFHEQYF; abundance: many; v_gene: TRBV7-9; d_gene: TRBD1; j_gene: TRBJ2-7
CDR3nt: TGCGCCAGCAGCCAAGATAGCGGCCAGAGCTCCTACGAGCAGTACTTC; CDR3aa: CASSQDSGQSSYEQYF; abundance: NA; v_gene: TRBV4-1; d_gene: NA; j_gene: TRBJ2-7
CDR3nt: TGTGCCAGCAGTCCCACGCGGGGGGGCCAAGATACGCAGTATTTT; CDR3aa: CASSPTRGGQDTQYF; abundance: NA; v_gene: TRBV12-3/TRBV12-4; d_gene: TRBD2; j_gene: TRBJ2-3
CDR3nt: TGTGCCAGCAGTGCACAGGGGGTCAGGACCTACGAACAGTACTTC; CDR3aa: CASSAQGVRTYEQYF; abundance: NA; v_gene: TRBV2; d_gene: TRBD1; j_gene: TRBJ2-4
CDR3nt: TGTGCCAGTGGACAGACAAACACTGAAGCTTTCTTT; CDR3aa: CASGQTNTEAFF; abundance: NA; v_gene: TRBV27; d_gene: NA; j_gene: TRBJ1-1
CDR3nt: TGTGCCAGCGGATCTGGGACAGCTGTTTTGAATGGCTACACCTTC; CDR3aa: CASGSGTAVLNGYTF; abundance: NA; v_gene: TRBV6-5; d_gene: TRBD1; j_gene: TRBJ1-2
CDR3nt: TGTGCCAGCAGTTTAGGGACTAGCTCTATCTACGAGCAGTACTTC; CDR3aa: CASSLGTSSIYEQYF; abundance: NA; v_gene: TRBV12-3/TRBV12-4; d_gene: TRBD2; j_gene: TRBJ2-7
CDR3nt: TGTGCCAGCAGGGTTCCCGGGGTTCTTCGCGAGCAGTTCTTC; CDR3aa: CASRVPGVLREQFF; abundance: few; v_gene: TRBV6-1; d_gene: NA; j_gene: TRBJ2-1
CDR3nt: TGTGCCAGCAGTGAATATGGGGAGTTCTATGGCTACACCTTC; CDR3aa: CASSEYGEFYGYTF; abundance: NA; v_gene: TRBV25-1; d_gene: NA; j_gene: TRBJ1-2
CDR3nt: TGCAGCGTTGAAAGAGGCGGGGTGAACACTGAAGCTTTCTTT; CDR3aa: CSVERGGVNTEAFF; abundance: NA; v_gene: TRBV29-1; d_gene: NA; j_gene: TRBJ1-1
CDR3nt: TGTGCCAGCAGTTTTCGGGAGCGTAATGAGCAGTTCTTC; CDR3aa: CASSFRERNEQFF; abundance: few; v_gene: TRBV28; d_gene: NA; j_gene: TRBJ2-1
CDR3nt: TGTGCCAGCAGTTTCAGTAGCGGGGGGGTGTCAGATACGCAGTATTTT; CDR3aa: CASSFSSGGVSDTQYF; abundance: NA; v_gene: TRBV12-3/TRBV12-4; d_gene: TRBD2; j_gene: TRBJ2-3
CDR3nt: TGTGCCAGCAGCTCCCCGGGACAGGGCTTCTACGAGCAGTACTTC; CDR3aa: CASSSPGQGFYEQYF; abundance: NA; v_gene: TRBV6-5; d_gene: TRBD1; j_gene: TRBJ2-7
CDR3nt: TGTGCCGGCAGCTTCGCAACGGGACAGCGCTCTGGGGCCAACGTCCTGACTTTC; CDR3aa: CAGSFATGQRSGANVLTF; abundance: NA; v_gene: TRBV9; d_gene: TRBD1; j_gene: TRBJ2-6
CDR3nt: TGTGCCAGCAGTACGGACCGCCCGGGTGGTCAGCCCCAGCATTTT; CDR3aa: CASSTDRPGGQPQHF; abundance: NA; v_gene: TRBV6-2/TRBV6-3; d_gene: NA; j_gene: TRBJ1-5
CDR3nt: TGCGCCAGCGGACTCGACAGGGTGGTTGATGAGCAGTTCTTC; CDR3aa: CASGLDRVVDEQFF; abundance: NA; v_gene: TRBV5-1; d_gene: TRBD1; j_gene: TRBJ2-1
CDR3nt: TGTGCCAGCTCACCGTCGGGACAGACCTACGAGCAGTACTTC; CDR3aa: CASSPSGQTYEQYF; abundance: NA; v_gene: TRBV18; d_gene: TRBD1; j_gene: TRBJ2-7
CDR3nt: TGTGCCACCAGCAGAGATCGTTCCAGATCTGGAAAACTGTTTTTT; CDR3aa: CATSRDRSRSGKLFF; abundance: NA; v_gene: TRBV15; d_gene: NA; j_gene: TRBJ1-4
CDR3nt: TGTGCCAGCATGGGTATCCGCGGGCAGCCCCAGCATTTT; CDR3aa: CASMGIRGQPQHF; abundance: NA; v_gene: TRBV6-2/TRBV6-3; d_gene: NA; j_gene: TRBJ1-5
CDR3nt: TGTGCCAGCAGCCAAGAGAGGACAGTCACAGATACGCAGTATTTT; CDR3aa: CASSQERTVTDTQYF; abundance: few; v_gene: TRBV3-1; d_gene: NA; j_gene: TRBJ2-3
CDR3nt: TGTGCCAGCACCCAAAATGGACTAGCATCCGAGCAGTACTTC; CDR3aa: CASTQNGLASEQYF; abundance: few; v_gene: TRBV7-2; d_gene: TRBD2; j_gene: TRBJ2-7
CDR3nt: TGCAGTGCTAGAGACCCACTAGCGGGGGGCTACAATGAGCAGTTCTTC; CDR3aa: CSARDPLAGGYNEQFF; abundance: few; v_gene: TRBV20-1; d_gene: TRBD2; j_gene: TRBJ2-1
CDR3nt: TGTGCCAGCAGCTTAGGGGGCAGGACTAATGAAAAACTGTTTTTT; CDR3aa: CASSLGGRTNEKLFF; abundance: NA; v_gene: TRBV7-2; d_gene: NA; j_gene: TRBJ1-4
CDR3nt: TGTGCCACCACGAGGATGGGGGATTCACCCCTCCACTTT; CDR3aa: CATTRMGDSPLHF; abundance: NA; v_gene: TRBV2; d_gene: NA; j_gene: TRBJ1-6
CDR3nt: TGCAGTGCTAGAGATCCCGACAGGGCCCAAGAGACCCAGTACTTC; CDR3aa: CSARDPDRAQETQYF; abundance: once; v_gene: TRBV20-1; d_gene: TRBD1; j_gene: TRBJ2-5
CDR3nt: TGCAGTGCACAGAGGGTAGGGGGCTACACCTTC; CDR3aa: CSAQRVGGYTF; abundance: NA; v_gene: TRBV20-1; d_gene: NA; j_gene: TRBJ1-2
CDR3nt: TGCAGCGTGCAGGTTAACCCTAACTATGGCTACACCTTC; CDR3aa: CSVQVNPNYGYTF; abundance: few; v_gene: TRBV29-1; d_gene: NA; j_gene: TRBJ1-2
CDR3nt: TGTGCCAGCAGGACTAGCGGGAGTGAGGTGTTCTTC; CDR3aa: CASRTSGSEVFF; abundance: NA; v_gene: TRBV7-2; d_gene: TRBD2; j_gene: TRBJ2-1
CDR3nt: TGTGCCAGCAGTTTAGCCGGACAGGGTTTAAGTGAACAGTACTTC; CDR3aa: CASSLAGQGLSEQYF; abundance: NA; v_gene: TRBV12-3/TRBV12-4; d_gene: TRBD1; j_gene: TRBJ2-7
CDR3nt: TGCAGTGCCCTTGGTAGCGGGGGTAGCACAGATACGCAGTATTTT; CDR3aa: CSALGSGGSTDTQYF; abundance: NA; v_gene: TRBV20-1; d_gene: TRBD2; j_gene: TRBJ2-3
CDR3nt: TGTGCCAGCAGCAAAGCGGGACAGGGTAGCACAGATACGCAGTATTTT; CDR3aa: CASSKAGQGSTDTQYF; abundance: NA; v_gene: TRBV21-1; d_gene: NA; j_gene: TRBJ2-3